This T cell receptor beta chain is drawn from a study of Graves' ophthalmopathy and Graves' hyperthyroidism. V was clipped by 5 bases and J by 4 bases, with 14 bases between them. This CDR3 contains 15 residues. Germline loops: CDR1 SEHNR, CDR2 FQNEAQ (reference sequence). RNA transcripts were the template, and TCR beta CDR3 regions were amplified from them. First-round RT-PCR used HTBI primers; second-round multiplex PCR followed. TCRdb processed the multiplex PCR reads anew with MiXCR; each CDR3 protein has one entry. In the table there are about 700,000 distinct CDR3 sequences, 40% of which are singletons. It was on clinical symptoms, serum thyroxine, TRAb, thyroid ultrasound and orbital computed tomography that diagnosis relied. The authors isolated PBMCs from around 9.8 ml of fresh peripheral blood. With regard to this clonotype: The antigen remains unidentified.

Regarding the study as a whole: Blood shared most expanded thyroid clonotypes above 0.001 frequency.

The receptor was derived from an adult man with Graves' ophthalmopathy. The chain has TRBV7-9 and TRBJ2-2; D possibly corresponds to TRBD2 (5 bases). Sequencing used peripheral blood. The CDR3 DNA is TGTGCCAGCAGCCCAAGAAGCGGATCCACCGGGGAGCTGTTTTTT. This encodes CASSPRSGSTGELFF.